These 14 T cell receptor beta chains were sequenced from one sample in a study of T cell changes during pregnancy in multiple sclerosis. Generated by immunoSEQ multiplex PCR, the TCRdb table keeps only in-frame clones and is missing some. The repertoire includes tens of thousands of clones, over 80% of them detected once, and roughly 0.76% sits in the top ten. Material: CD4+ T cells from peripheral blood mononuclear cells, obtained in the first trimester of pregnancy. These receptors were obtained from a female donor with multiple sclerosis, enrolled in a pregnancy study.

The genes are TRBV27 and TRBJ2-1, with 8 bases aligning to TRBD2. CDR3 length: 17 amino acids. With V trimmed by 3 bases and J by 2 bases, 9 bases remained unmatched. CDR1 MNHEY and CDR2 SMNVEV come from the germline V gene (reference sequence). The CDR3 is CASSFGKGLAPYNEQFF. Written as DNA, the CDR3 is TGTGCCAGCAGTTTTGGTAAAGGACTAGCCCCCTACAATGAGCAGTTCTTC.

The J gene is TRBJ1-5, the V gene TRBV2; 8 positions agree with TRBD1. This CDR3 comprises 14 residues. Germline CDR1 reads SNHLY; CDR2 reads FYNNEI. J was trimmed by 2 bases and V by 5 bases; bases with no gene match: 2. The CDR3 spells CASSSDRGNQPQHF. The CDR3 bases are TGTGCCAGCAGTTCGGACAGGGGCAATCAGCCCCAGCATTTT.

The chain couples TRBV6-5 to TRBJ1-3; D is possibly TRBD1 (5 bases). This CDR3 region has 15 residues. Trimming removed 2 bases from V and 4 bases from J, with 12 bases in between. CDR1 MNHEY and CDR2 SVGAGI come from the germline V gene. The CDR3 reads CASSYDSARGNTIYF. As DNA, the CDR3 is TGTGCCAGCAGTTACGACAGCGCGAGAGGAAACACCATATATTTT.

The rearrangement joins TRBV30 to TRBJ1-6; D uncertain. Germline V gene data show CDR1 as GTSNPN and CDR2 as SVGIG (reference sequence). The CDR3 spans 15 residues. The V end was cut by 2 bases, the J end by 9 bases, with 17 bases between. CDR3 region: CAWSLSGTFRSPLHF. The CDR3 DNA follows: TGTGCCTGGAGTTTAAGCGGTACGTTTCGTTCACCCCTCCACTTT.

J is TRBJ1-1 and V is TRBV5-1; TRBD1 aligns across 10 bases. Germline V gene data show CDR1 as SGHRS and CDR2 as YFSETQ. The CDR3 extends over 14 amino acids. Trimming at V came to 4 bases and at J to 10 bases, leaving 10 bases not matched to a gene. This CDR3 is CASSKQTGTGVAFF. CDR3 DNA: TGCGCCAGCAGCAAGCAAACCGGGACAGGGGTAGCTTTCTTT.

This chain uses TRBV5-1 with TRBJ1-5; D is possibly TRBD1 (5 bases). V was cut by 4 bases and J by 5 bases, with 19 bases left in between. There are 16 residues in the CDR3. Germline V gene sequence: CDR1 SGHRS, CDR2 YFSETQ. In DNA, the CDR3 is TGCGCCAGCAGCCCGGGGGGGGGAGAGCTGGATCAGCCCCAGCATTTT. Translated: CASSPGGGELDQPQHF.

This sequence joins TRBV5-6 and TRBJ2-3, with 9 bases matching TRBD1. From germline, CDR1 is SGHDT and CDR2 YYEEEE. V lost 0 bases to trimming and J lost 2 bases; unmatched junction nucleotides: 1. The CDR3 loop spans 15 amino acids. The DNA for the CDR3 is TGTGCCAGCAGCTTGGGACAGGGGGTCACAGATACGCAGTATTTT. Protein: CASSLGQGVTDTQYF. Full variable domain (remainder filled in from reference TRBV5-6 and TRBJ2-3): DAGVTQSPTHLIKTRGQQVTLRCSPKSGHDTVSWYQQALGQGPQFIFQYYEEEERQRGNFPDRFSGHQFPNYSSELNVNALLLGDSALYLCASSLGQGVTDTQYFGPGTRLTVL.

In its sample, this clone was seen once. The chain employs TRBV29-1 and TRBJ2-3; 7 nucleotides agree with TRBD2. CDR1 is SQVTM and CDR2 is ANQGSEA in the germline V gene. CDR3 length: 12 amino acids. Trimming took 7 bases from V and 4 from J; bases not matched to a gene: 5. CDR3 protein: CSARDYSDTQYF. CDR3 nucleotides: TGCAGCGCTCGGGACTACTCAGATACGCAGTATTTT.

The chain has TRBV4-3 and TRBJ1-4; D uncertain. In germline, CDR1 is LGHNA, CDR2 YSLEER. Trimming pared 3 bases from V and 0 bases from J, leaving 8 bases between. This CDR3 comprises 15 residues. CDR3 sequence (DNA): TGCGCCAGCAGCCAGAGCATTGCAACTAATGAAAAACTGTTTTTT. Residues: CASSQSIATNEKLFF.

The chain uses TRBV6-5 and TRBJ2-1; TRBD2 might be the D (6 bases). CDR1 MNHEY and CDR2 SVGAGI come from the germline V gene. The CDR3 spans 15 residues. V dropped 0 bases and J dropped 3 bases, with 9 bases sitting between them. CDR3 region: CASSYSGLFYNEQFF. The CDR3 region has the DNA TGTGCCAGCAGTTACTCGGGACTTTTCTACAATGAGCAGTTCTTC.

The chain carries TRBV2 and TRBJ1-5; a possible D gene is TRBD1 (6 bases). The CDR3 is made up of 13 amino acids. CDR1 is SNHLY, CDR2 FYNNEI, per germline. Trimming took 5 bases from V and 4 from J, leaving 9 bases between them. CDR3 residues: CASSQQGNQPQHF. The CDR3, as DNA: TGTGCCAGCAGTCAACAGGGTAATCAGCCCCAGCATTTT.

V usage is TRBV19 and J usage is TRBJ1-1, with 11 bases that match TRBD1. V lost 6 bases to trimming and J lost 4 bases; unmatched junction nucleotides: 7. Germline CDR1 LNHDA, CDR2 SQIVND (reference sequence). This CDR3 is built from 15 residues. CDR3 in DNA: TGTGCCAGTAGGCGGACAGGGGGCTCGTTCACTGAAGCTTTCTTT. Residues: CASRRTGGSFTEAFF.

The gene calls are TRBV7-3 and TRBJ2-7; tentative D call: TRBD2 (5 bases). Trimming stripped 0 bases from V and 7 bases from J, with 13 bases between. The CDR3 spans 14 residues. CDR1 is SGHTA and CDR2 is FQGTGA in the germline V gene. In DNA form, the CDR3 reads TGTGCCAGCAGCTTAACAAGAGGGCTGAGTGAGCAGTACTTC. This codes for CASSLTRGLSEQYF.

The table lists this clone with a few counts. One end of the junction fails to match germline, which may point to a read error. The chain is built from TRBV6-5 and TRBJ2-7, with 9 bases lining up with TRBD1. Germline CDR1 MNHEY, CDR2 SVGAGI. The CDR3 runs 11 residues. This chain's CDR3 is CASSHGQGPDF. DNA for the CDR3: TGTGCCAGCAGCCACGGACAGGGGCCTGACTTC.